This T cell receptor beta chain was recovered during a study of T cell responses to AZD1222 COVID-19 vaccine (dated by TCRdb to the early 2020s). Regarding the complete study: TCR sequencing covered over 230 trial participants: about 210 given two doses of AZD1222 and about 26 given two doses of MenACWY control vaccine. Trial participants were enrolled into age subgroups of 18-55, 56-69 and 70-plus years, which contained approximately 150, 30 and 60 TCR-sequenced participants, respectively.

For this clone: This receptor's antigen is unknown. No base-level quality is on record; no much larger clone is a single base apart.

V loses 4 bases of germline sequence and J loses 4 bases, and the interval between the two ends is 26 bases. The CDR3 numbers 19 residues from cysteine through phenylalanine. The entry retains the CDR3 DNA only, 57 bases that are in frame from base 1. Taken from the germline V gene, the CDR1 and CDR2 loops are KGHSH and LQKENI. In light of the paper, this sample's time point label describes: about 28 days (+/-7) after the second vaccine dose. AZD1222 recipients given second doses at about 4 weeks or at about 12 weeks were pooled, since spike-specific TCR depth and breadth were not found to differ between the two schedules. Vaccinee samples were obtained from the UK trials COV001 and COV002, which included a single-blind randomized controlled phase 2/3 trial of AZD1222 (ChAdOx1 nCoV-19) in healthy adults. For TCRbeta chain sequencing, PBMC samples were collected from trial participants at day 0 and at day 28 after the second dose.

Summary of the overall study and its limitations: Because no samples from the day 14 peak response were available, repertoires could be characterized only after the peak T cell response. In the small 56-69-year group, the increase in depth fell short of significance, most likely because of low power. CD4 TCRs associated with the vaccine covered the entire spike protein, and the dominant responses were in regions 160-218 and 743-854. Reportedly, close to half of the unique spike-specific TCRs recognized epitopes lying outside the regions that are mutated in the B.1.351 and B.1.1.7 variants. A significant rise in spike-specific TCR breadth and depth was observed after two AZD1222 doses relative to day 0 and relative to MenACWY recipients. Most participants were white British and females outnumbered males, and the authors suggested that clonal diversity may have been underestimated. Conclusions about previously exposed vaccinees were limited because only a handful of AZD1222 recipients were SARS-CoV-2 seropositive at baseline.

The CDR3 regions of human TCRbeta chains were subjected to immunosequencing. The paper's data handling went like this. TCRs in the repertoires were matched against a reference library of SARS-CoV-2-specific TCRs that had been generated with the MIRA antigen-specificity platform. Breadth meant the fraction of unique TCRs that were SARS-CoV-2-associated, whereas depth meant the fraction of total T cells that were SARS-CoV-2-associated. Using the MIRA data, each spike-specific TCR was mapped to the spike region that the TCR reacts to and placed in a CD4 or CD8 class. Log10-transformed breadth and depth values were compared by one-way ANOVA with Sidak's multiple comparisons tests. In its TCRdb copy, this immuneACCESS table keeps in-frame sequences only and misses some clones. Where compared with another copy, unresolved V genes explain less than half of these, and the others have no known cause. V, J and clone size were drawn from that table, and D and trimming were deduced from the DNA. Here the sample has roughly 140,000 clones; approximately 90% occur a single time. The ten top clones hold 3.1% of the sample.

This TCR was sampled from an adult who received the AZD1222 COVID-19 vaccine. The rearranged segments are TRBV18 and TRBJ1-5, with TRBD1 tentatively as D gene (5 bases match). The sequences come from peripheral blood, collected 28 days after the second AZD1222 dose. The DNA reads as follows: TGTGCCAGCTCACTTACGTGGATACCACCCGGACACAAAAATCAGCCCCAGCATTTT. Its product reads: CASSLTWIPPGHKNQPQHF.